This entry lists 8 T cell receptor beta chains sequenced from one sample in a study of CD8+CD57+ T cells in acquired aplastic anemia. CDR3 and TCR beta VDJ profiling relied on genomic DNA as the template. One entry per CDR3 protein results from TCRdb running MiXCR on the reads. The sample lists roughly 200,000 distinct CDR3 sequences; less than 75% were seen once. Patients selected for sequencing had displayed CD8+CD57+ cell expansion by flow cytometry. Input material: sorted CD4+, CD8+, or CD8+CD57+ T cells (not recorded which) from PBMCs. Receptor source: a human donor with aplastic anemia.

J is TRBJ1-1 and V is TRBV20-1; tentative D call: TRBD1 (5 bases). The V end was cut by 5 bases, the J end by 4 bases, with 14 bases between. Germline loops: CDR1 DFQATT, CDR2 SNEGSKA (reference sequence). The CDR3 length is 13 residues. CDR3 in amino acids: CSAYRILGTEAFF. CDR3 DNA sequence: TGCAGTGCTTACAGGATACTAGGCACTGAAGCTTTCTTT.

The chain links TRBV6-5 to TRBJ2-7; TRBD1 matches at 8 bases. Germline assignment: CDR1 MNHEY and CDR2 SVGAGI. V shed 4 bases and J 4 bases; nucleotides not matched to a gene: 6. The length of the CDR3 is 14 residues. The CDR3 loop reads CASSSSRQGYEQYF. The CDR3 coding sequence is TGTGCCAGCAGTTCCTCCCGACAGGGGTACGAGCAGTACTTC.

This clonotype was recorded at least ten times. This rearrangement joins TRBV7-9 to TRBJ1-4; weak D call: TRBD1 (6 bases). Germline lookup yields CDR1 SEHNR and CDR2 FQNEAQ (reference sequence). This CDR3 region has 11 residues. Trimming removed 5 bases at V and 14 bases at J, with 12 bases between. The CDR3 protein is CASSPETGLFF. The CDR3 region has the DNA TGTGCCAGCAGCCCGGAAACAGGGCTGTTTTTT.

V and J are TRBV20-1 and TRBJ1-1; D not certain. Germline V gives CDR1 DFQATT, CDR2 SNEGSKA (reference sequence). The CDR3 has 11 amino acids. With 5 bases removed from V and 7 bases from J, the gap between germline ends came to 11 bases. For the CDR3, the DNA is TGCAGTGCTGGCGGTTATAGTGAAGCTTTCTTT. This sequence encodes CSAGGYSEAFF.

The CDR3 DNA reads TGCAGTGCTAGAGGGCGGACAGGGGCAACTAATGAAAAACTGTTTTTT. Translated: CSARGRTGATNEKLFF. The chain couples TRBV20-1 to TRBJ1-4, with 9 bases fitting TRBD1. V shed 1 base and J 0 bases; nucleotides not matched to a gene: 3. Germline-derived CDR1 and CDR2 are DFQATT and SNEGSKA (reference sequence). The CDR3 covers 16 residues.

The rearrangement uses TRBV20-1 and TRBJ2-1, with D possibly TRBD1 on 6 matching bases. The CDR3 runs 16 residues. Germline-derived CDR1 and CDR2 are DFQATT and SNEGSKA (reference sequence). V lost 5 bases, J lost 4 bases, and 21 bases lay in between. In nucleotides, the CDR3 is TGCAGTGCTGATCCGGGACACCGTTCTGTGTACAATGAGCAGTTCTTC. Its protein product is CSADPGHRSVYNEQFF.

As for this clonotype: One junction end does not reproduce the germline sequence, and a read error may be involved. This chain uses TRBV7-7 with TRBJ2-5; TRBD1 matches 8 bases. The CDR3 consists of 14 residues. CDR1 and CDR2 from the germline V gene are SSHAT and FNYEAQ (reference sequence). CDR3 in DNA: TGTGCTAGCAGCTCTAGGACAGGGTCAGAGACCCAGTACTTC. Protein: CASSSRTGSETQYF.

This rearrangement joins TRBV20-1 to TRBJ2-2, with 11 bases aligning to TRBD1. Germline-derived CDR1 and CDR2 are DFQATT and SNEGSKA (reference sequence). The junction had 4 bases not matched to a gene; V was cut back by 6 bases and J by 4 bases. The CDR3 extends over 14 amino acids. CDR3 region: CSAGDRGGTGELFF. For the CDR3, the DNA is TGCAGTGCCGGGGACAGGGGGGGCACCGGGGAGCTGTTTTTT.